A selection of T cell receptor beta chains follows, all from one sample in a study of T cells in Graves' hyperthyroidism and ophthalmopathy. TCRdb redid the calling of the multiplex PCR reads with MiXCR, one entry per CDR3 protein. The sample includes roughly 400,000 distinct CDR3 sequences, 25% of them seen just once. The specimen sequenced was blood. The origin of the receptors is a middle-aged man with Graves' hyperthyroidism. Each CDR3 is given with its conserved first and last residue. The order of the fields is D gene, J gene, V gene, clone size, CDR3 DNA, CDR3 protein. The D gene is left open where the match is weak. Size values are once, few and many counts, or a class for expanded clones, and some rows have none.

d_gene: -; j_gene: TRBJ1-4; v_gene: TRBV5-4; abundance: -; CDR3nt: TGTGCCAGCAGCACGGGGACGGTCGGGGCGGAACTGTTTTTT; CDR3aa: CASSTGTVGAELFF
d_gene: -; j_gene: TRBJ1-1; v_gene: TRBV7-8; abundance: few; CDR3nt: TGTGCCCGCAGCTTAGCCGACGGGATTGAAGCTTTCTTT; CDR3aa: CARSLADGIEAFF
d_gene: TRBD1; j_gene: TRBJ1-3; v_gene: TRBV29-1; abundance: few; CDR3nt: TGCAGCGTCGAAGGACAGGGATTCTCTGGAAACACCATATATTTT; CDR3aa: CSVEGQGFSGNTIYF
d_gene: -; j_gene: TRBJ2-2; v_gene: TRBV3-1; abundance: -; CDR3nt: TGTGCCAGCAGCCAACTTCGGAACACCGGGGAGCTGTTTTTT; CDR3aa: CASSQLRNTGELFF
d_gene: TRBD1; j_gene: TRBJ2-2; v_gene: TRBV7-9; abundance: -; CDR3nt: TGTGCCAGCAGCTTCAGGGGGCACGACACCGGGGAGCTGTTTTTT; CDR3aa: CASSFRGHDTGELFF
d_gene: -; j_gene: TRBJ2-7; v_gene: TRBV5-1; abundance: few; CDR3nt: TGCGCCAGCAGCTATGGGACCGCCGAGACCTACGAGCAGTACTTC; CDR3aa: CASSYGTAETYEQYF
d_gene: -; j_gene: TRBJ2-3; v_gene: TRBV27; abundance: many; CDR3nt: TGTGCCAGCAGTTTCGAGAGGGCTCCTGGTAGCACAGATACGCAGTATTTT; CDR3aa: CASSFERAPGSTDTQYF
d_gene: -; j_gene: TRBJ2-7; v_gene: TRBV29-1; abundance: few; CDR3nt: TGCAGCGTGGTCGTCGAGACCTACGAGCAGTACTTC; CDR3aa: CSVVVETYEQYF
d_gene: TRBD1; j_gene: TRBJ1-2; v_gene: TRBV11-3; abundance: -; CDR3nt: TGTGCCAGCAGCTTTAACAGGGGGGACTATGGCTACACCTTC; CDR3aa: CASSFNRGDYGYTF
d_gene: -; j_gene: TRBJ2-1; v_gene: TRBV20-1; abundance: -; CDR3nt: TGCAGTGCTGCAGGGGTTTGGTCCTACAATGAGCAGTTCTTC; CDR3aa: CSAAGVWSYNEQFF
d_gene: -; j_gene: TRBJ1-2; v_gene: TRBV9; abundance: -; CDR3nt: TGTGCCAGCAGCTCCAGACAGGGCTACACCTTC; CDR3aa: CASSSRQGYTF
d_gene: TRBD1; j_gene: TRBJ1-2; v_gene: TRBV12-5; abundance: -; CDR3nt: TGTGCTAGTGGTCTCTCCGGGACAGGGAGGGGCTACACCTTC; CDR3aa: CASGLSGTGRGYTF
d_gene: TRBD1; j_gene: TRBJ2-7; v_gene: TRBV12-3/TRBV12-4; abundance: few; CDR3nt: TGTGCCAGCAGTTTTGGCCTTTCACAGGGGATGCGGGAGCAGTACTTC; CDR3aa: CASSFGLSQGMREQYF
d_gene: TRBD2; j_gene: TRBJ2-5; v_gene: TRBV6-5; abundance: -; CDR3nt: TGTGCCAGCAGTTACGCGACTAGCGGGATAGAGACCCAGTACTTC; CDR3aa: CASSYATSGIETQYF
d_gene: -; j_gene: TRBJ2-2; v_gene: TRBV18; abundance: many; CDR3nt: TGTGCCAGCTCACCACAAAGGAACACCGGGGAGCTGTTTTTT; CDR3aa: CASSPQRNTGELFF
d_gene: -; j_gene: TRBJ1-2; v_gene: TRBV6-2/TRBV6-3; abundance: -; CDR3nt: TGTGCCAGCGGCGGGGGAGGGTATGGCTACACCTTC; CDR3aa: CASGGGGYGYTF
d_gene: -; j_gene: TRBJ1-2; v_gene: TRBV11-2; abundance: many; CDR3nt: TGTGCCAGCAGCTTATCGGGGGCAAACTATGGCTACACCTTC; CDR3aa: CASSLSGANYGYTF
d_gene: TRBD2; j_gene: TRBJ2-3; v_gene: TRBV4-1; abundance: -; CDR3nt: TGCGCCAGCAGCCAAGACGGACTAGCGGGAGGTTTGGCGGATACGCAGTATTTT; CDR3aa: CASSQDGLAGGLADTQYF
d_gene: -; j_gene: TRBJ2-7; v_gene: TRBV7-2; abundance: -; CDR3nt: TGTGCCAGCAGCTTAGGTGGTGTGGGGGGACTTACGTACGAGCAGTACTTC; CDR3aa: CASSLGGVGGLTYEQYF
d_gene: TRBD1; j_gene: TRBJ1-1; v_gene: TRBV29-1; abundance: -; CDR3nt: TGCAGCGTTGATAAGACAGGGGGGAGTCCTGAAGCTTTCTTT; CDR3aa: CSVDKTGGSPEAFF
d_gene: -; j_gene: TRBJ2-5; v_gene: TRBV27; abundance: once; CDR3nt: TGTGCCAGCAGTCGATCCCCGGAGACCCAGTACTTC; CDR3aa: CASSRSPETQYF
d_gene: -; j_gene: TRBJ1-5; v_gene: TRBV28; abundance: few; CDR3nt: TGTGCCAGCAGTTTAGTACAGTACAATCAGCCCCAGCATTTT; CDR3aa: CASSLVQYNQPQHF
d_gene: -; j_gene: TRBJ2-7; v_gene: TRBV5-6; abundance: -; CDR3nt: TGTGCCAGCAGCTTGAGTGTATACGAGCAGTACTTC; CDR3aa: CASSLSVYEQYF
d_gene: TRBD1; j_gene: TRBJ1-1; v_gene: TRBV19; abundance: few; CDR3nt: TGTGCCAGTAGGCCCGGGACAGGGAGGGGAGCTTTCTTT; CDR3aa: CASRPGTGRGAFF
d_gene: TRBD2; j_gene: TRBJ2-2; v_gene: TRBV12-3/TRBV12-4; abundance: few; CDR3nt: TGTGCCAGCAGTTTGGCGGGACTACGGAACACCGGGGAGCTGTTTTTT; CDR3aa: CASSLAGLRNTGELFF
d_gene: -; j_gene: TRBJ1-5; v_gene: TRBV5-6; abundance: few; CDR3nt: TGTGCCAGCAGCCTCGGGGCACGGATCAATCAGCCCCAGCATTTT; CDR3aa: CASSLGARINQPQHF
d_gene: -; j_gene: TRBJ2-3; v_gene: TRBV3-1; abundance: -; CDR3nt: TGTGCCAGCAGCCGCAAGGCGGGATTTACGCAGTATTTT; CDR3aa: CASSRKAGFTQYF
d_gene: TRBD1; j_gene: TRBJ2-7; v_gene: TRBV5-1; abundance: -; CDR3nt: TGCGCCAGCAGCTTGAACAGGGGGCTGGTCGAGCAGTACTTC; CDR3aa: CASSLNRGLVEQYF
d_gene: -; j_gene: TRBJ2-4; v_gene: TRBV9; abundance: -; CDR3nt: TGTGCCAGCAGCGGACCAGGGGGGACGGACATTCAGTACTTC; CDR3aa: CASSGPGGTDIQYF
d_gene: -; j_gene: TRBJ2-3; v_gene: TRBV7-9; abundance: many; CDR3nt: TGTGCCAGCAGTTTAGCGGCTAGCACAGATACGCAGTATTTT; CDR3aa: CASSLAASTDTQYF
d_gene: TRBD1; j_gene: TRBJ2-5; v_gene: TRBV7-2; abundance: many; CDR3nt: TGTGCCAGCAGCCCTCCGGGACAGTTCCGAAGGGAGACCCAGTACTTC; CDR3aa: CASSPPGQFRRETQYF
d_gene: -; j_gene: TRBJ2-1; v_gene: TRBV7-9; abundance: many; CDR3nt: TGTGCCAGCAGCCCTCGGACCACGAGCTCCTACAATGAGCAGTTCTTC; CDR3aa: CASSPRTTSSYNEQFF
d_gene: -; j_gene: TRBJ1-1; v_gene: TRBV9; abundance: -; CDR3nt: TGTGCCAGCAGCGTAGTCATAAACACTGAAGCTTTCTTT; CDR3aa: CASSVVINTEAFF
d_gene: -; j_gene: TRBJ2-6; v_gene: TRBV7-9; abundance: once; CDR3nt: TGTGCCAGCAGGCCGCAGTATGGGATTAGGTCTGGGGCCAACGTCCTGACTTTC; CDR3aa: CASRPQYGIRSGANVLTF
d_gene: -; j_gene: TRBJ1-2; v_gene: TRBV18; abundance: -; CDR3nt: TGTGCCAGCTCACACGGAAGCGGGCTGAGCGCTAACTATGGCTACACCTTC; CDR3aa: CASSHGSGLSANYGYTF
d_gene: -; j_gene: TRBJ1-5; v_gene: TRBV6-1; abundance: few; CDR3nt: TGTGCCAGCATGGGAGCCCGCAATCAGCCCCAGCATTTT; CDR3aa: CASMGARNQPQHF
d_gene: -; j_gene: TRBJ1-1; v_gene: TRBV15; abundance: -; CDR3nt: TGTGCCACCAGCAGGGACAGCTTCCCGAACACTGAAGCTTTCTTT; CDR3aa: CATSRDSFPNTEAFF
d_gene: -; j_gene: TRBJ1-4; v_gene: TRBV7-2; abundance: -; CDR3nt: TGTGCCAGCAGCTTATTCGGGGCTGGGACTAATGAAAAACTGTTTTTT; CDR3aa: CASSLFGAGTNEKLFF
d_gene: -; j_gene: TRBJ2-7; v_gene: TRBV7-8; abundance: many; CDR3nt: TGTGCCAGCAGCCCCAGGAGCTCCTACGAGCAGTACTTC; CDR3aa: CASSPRSSYEQYF